The clone carrying this T cell receptor (beta chain) was seen once. Assay used: immunoSEQ multiplex PCR; TCRdb lists only in-frame clones, some missing. The sample carries 120,000 or so clones, approximately 89% recorded once. The data were obtained in a study of control samples from healthy donors and cancer patients. This sequence was found in a man between 18 and 35 years old in good health. Sequenced sample: blood.

The CDR3 here is CASLAGGLYTGELFF. Here the CDR3 DNA reads TGTGCCAGCCTAGCGGGGGGGCTGTACACCGGGGAGCTGTTTTTT. This chain links TRBV6-5 with TRBJ2-2; 12 bases align to TRBD2. The CDR3 extends over 15 amino acids. The V segment lost 8 bases and the J segment 3 bases; nucleotides outside the gene matches: 4. In germline, CDR1 is MNHEY, CDR2 SVGAGI.